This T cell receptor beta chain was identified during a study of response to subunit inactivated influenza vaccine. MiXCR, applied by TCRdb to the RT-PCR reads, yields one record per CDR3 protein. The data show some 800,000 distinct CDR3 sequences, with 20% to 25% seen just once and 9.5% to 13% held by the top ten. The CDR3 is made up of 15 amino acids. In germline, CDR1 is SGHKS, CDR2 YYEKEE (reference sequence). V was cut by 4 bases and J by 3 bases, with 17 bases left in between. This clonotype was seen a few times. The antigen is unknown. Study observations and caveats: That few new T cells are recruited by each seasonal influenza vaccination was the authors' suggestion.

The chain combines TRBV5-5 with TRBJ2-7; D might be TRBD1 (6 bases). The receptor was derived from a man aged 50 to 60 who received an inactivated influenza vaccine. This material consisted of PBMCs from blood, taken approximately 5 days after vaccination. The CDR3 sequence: CASSLLTGTYYEQYF. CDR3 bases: TGTGCCAGCAGCCTGCTAACCGGGACATACTACGAGCAGTACTTC.